The 26 T cell receptor beta chains presented below share a single source sample, sequenced in a study of blood T cell repertoires in COVID-19 (TCRdb year 2020). Library preparation used the immunoSEQ multiplex PCR assay. TCRdb took this table from immuneACCESS and kept in-frame rearrangements with V and J called. Such tables lack part of the clones; where checked against another copy, unresolved V genes explain under half of the gap, and the rest is unexplained. This sample comprises some 200,000 clones, over 75% of them detected only once. The leading ten clones occupy 18% of the sample. The sequenced sample consisted of peripheral blood. The receptors stem from a man in his fifties or sixties with COVID-19, enrolled during active disease.

The genes are TRBV7-2 and TRBJ1-2; D uncertain. Germline V gives CDR1 SGHTA, CDR2 FQGNSA. This CDR3 comprises 13 residues. V was pared by 3 bases and J by 4 bases, with 9 bases between. CDR3 bases: TGTGCCAGCAGCTTCCCCGGGAGCTATGGCTACACCTTC. Its protein product is CASSFPGSYGYTF.

This clone appeared once. This chain links TRBV6-1 with TRBJ1-2; TRBD1 agrees at 10 bases. The CDR3 runs 14 residues. Germline loops: CDR1 MNHNS, CDR2 SASEGT. V was pared by 7 bases and J by 7 bases, with 9 bases of the junction left unmatched. The CDR3 DNA reads as TGTGCCAGCACGGGACGACAGGGGGCGGGTGGCTACACCTTC. Translating gives CASTGRQGAGGYTF.

The CDR3 nucleotides read TGTGCCAGCAGCTTACCCGGGACAGGTGCCTTCTACGAGCAGTACTTC. It encodes CASSLPGTGAFYEQYF. The chain joins TRBV28 to TRBJ2-7, with 8 bases fitting TRBD1. With 6 bases clipped from V and 3 bases from J, the junction kept 13 bases outside the gene matches. The V gene's germline CDR1 is MDHEN and CDR2 SYDVKM. The CDR3 consists of 16 residues.

This chain uses TRBV18 with TRBJ2-6, with no clear D. Germline assignment: CDR1 KGHSH and CDR2 LQKENI. The CDR3 loop spans 18 amino acids. V lost 2 bases to trimming and J lost 1 base, with 15 bases between them. This CDR3 reads CASSPYMALGSGANVLTF. The CDR3 nucleotides are TGTGCCAGCTCACCATATATGGCCCTCGGGTCTGGGGCCAACGTCCTGACTTTC.

V and J are TRBV11-2 and TRBJ2-5; weak D call: TRBD1 (5 bases). Germline values: CDR1 SGHAT, CDR2 FQNNGV. V gave up 0 bases and J gave up 9 bases, with 11 bases separating them. There are 13 residues in the CDR3. CDR3 nucleotide sequence: TGTGCCAGCAGCTTAGAAGACAGACTGGCCCAGTACTTC. Translating gives CASSLEDRLAQYF.

V is TRBV7-2 and J is TRBJ2-2; 8 bases match TRBD2. The V gene end was trimmed by 4 bases and the J gene end by 6 bases; junction bases not matched to a gene: 7. Germline V gene lookup returns CDR1 SGHTA and CDR2 FQGNSA. This CDR3 region has 15 residues. CDR3 amino acids: CASSYAGLAAGELFF. The DNA for the CDR3 is TGTGCCAGCAGCTATGCTGGACTAGCAGCCGGGGAGCTGTTTTTT.

The CDR3 coding sequence is TGTGCCAGCAGCTTATTACAGGGGGCAGTGGAGACCCAGTACTTC. Translating gives CASSLLQGAVETQYF. This rearrangement joins TRBV5-6 to TRBJ2-5; 9 bases are a match to TRBD1. CDR3 length: 15 amino acids. Germline CDR1 and CDR2: SGHDT and YYEEEE. V was clipped by 2 bases and J by 5 bases; unmatched bases: 7. The full variable domain, rest sourced from reference TRBV5-6 and TRBJ2-5, is DAGVTQSPTHLIKTRGQQVTLRCSPKSGHDTVSWYQQALGQGPQFIFQYYEEEERQRGNFPDRFSGHQFPNYSSELNVNALLLGDSALYLCASSLLQGAVETQYFGPGTRLLVL.

V usage is TRBV10-1 and J usage is TRBJ2-7; possible D gene TRBD1, 5 bases. The CDR3 has 13 amino acids. Germline V gives CDR1 WNHNN, CDR2 SYGVQD (reference sequence). Trimming took 4 bases from V and 7 from J, leaving 14 bases between them. Here the CDR3 reads CASSGGLSEEQYF. The CDR3 region has the DNA TGCGCCAGCAGTGGGGGCCTTTCGGAGGAGCAGTACTTC.

The genes are TRBV5-4 and TRBJ1-1; D is possibly TRBD1 (5 bases). This CDR3 has 17 residues. Germline CDR1 is SGHNT and CDR2 is YYREEE (reference sequence). V was shortened by 4 bases and J by 2 bases, with 21 bases between the two germline ends. In DNA, the CDR3 is TGTGCCAGCAGCCTGGCTCGTGGCCGGGGGTTTAACACTGAAGCTTTCTTT. It is translated as CASSLARGRGFNTEAFF.

Here the CDR3 reads CASSPPGQGITGELFF. DNA for the CDR3: TGTGCCAGCTCACCTCCGGGACAGGGGATCACCGGGGAGCTGTTTTTT. The V call is TRBV18, the J call TRBJ2-2; 10 positions match TRBD1. Per germline, CDR1 KGHSH and CDR2 LQKENI. The V segment lost 3 bases and the J segment 4 bases; nucleotides outside the gene matches: 5. This CDR3 has 16 amino acids.

The CDR3 is CATSRGGPDTQYF. In nucleotides, the CDR3 is TGCGCCACCAGCCGGGGAGGGCCGGATACGCAGTATTTT. The V call is TRBV10-1, the J call TRBJ2-3, with 7 bases aligning to TRBD2. Germline V gene lookup returns CDR1 WNHNN and CDR2 SYGVQD (reference sequence). Trimming at V came to 10 bases and at J to 6 bases, leaving 10 bases not matched to a gene. The CDR3 contains 13 residues.

This clone was detected a few times. This chain uses TRBV5-6 with TRBJ2-2; 10 bases are a match to TRBD1. Trimming at V came to 5 bases and at J to 7 bases, leaving 8 bases not matched to a gene. The CDR3 contains 15 residues. Per the germline V gene, CDR1 is SGHDT and CDR2 is YYEEEE. In nucleotides, the CDR3 is TGTGCCAGCAGGCAAGACAGGGGGCAAGTCGGGGAGCTGTTTTTT. Translating gives CASRQDRGQVGELFF.

This clone was seen a single time. The gene calls are TRBV28 and TRBJ1-6; D gene ambiguous. Germline-derived CDR1 and CDR2 are MDHEN and SYDVKM. The CDR3 has 12 amino acids. Trimming removed 4 bases at V and 17 bases at J, with 15 bases between. CDR3 nucleotide sequence: TGTGCCAGCAGTTACACCGGGTCCGGAGTCCACTTT. Its translation: CASSYTGSGVHF.

The V gene is TRBV7-2, the J gene TRBJ2-2, with 9 bases that match TRBD1. The CDR3 contains 15 residues. CDR1 is SGHTA and CDR2 is FQGNSA in the germline V gene. V gave up 1 base and J gave up 6 bases; unmatched junction bases: 3. Here the CDR3 DNA reads TGTGCCAGCAGCTTAGTCGGACAGGGGCCCGGGGAGCTGTTTTTT. It specifies CASSLVGQGPGELFF.

The rearrangement joins TRBV19 to TRBJ1-5; 8 positions match TRBD1. The CDR3 contains 13 residues. With 9 bases clipped from V and 7 bases from J, the junction kept 8 bases outside the gene matches. CDR1 and CDR2 from the germline V gene are LNHDA and SQIVND (reference sequence). The CDR3 spells CASVGQGAQPQHF. The CDR3 coding sequence is TGTGCCAGCGTTGGGCAGGGGGCGCAGCCCCAGCATTTT.

The chain combines TRBV6-5 with TRBJ2-7, with 7 bases identical to TRBD2. The germline V gene encodes CDR1 MNHEY and CDR2 SVGAGI. The length of the CDR3 is 14 residues. Unmatched junction bases numbered 13, after V lost 7 bases and J lost 7 bases. CDR3 nucleotide sequence: TGTGCCAGCAATAGCGCGGGAGAAAGACGGGAGCAGTACTTC. Encoded protein: CASNSAGERREQYF.

The chain uses TRBV4-3 and TRBJ2-7, with 9 bases matching TRBD2. CDR3 length equals 18 residues. The J segment lost 0 bases and the V segment lost 0 bases, leaving 9 bases of the junction unmatched. CDR1 is LGHNA, CDR2 YSLEER, per germline. CDR3 DNA sequence: TGCGCCAGCAGCCAAGAGGTCCTAGCGGGGCTCAGCTCCTACGAGCAGTACTTC. Its translation: CASSQEVLAGLSSYEQYF.

This chain links TRBV4-3 with TRBJ2-3, with 7 bases that match TRBD1. CDR3 size: 15 residues. Germline-derived CDR1 and CDR2 are LGHNA and YSLEER. After removal of 6 bases from V and 4 bases from J, the junction contained 10 bases not matched to a gene. The CDR3 DNA sequence: TGCGCCAGCAGATGGGGCCCAGGGGGAGCAGATACGCAGTATTTT. As protein: CASRWGPGGADTQYF.

The chain joins TRBV6-5 to TRBJ1-1, with 7 bases fitting TRBD1. V lost 6 bases, J lost 3 bases, and 7 bases stayed unmatched. Germline CDR1 reads MNHEY; CDR2 reads SVGAGI. The CDR3 runs to 14 residues. The CDR3 DNA reads as TGTGCCAGCAGCCGACAGGGATCGGACACTGAAGCTTTCTTT. Translating it yields CASSRQGSDTEAFF.

V is TRBV24-1 and J is TRBJ1-6, with 7 bases identical to TRBD1. CDR1 KGHDR and CDR2 SFDVKD come from the germline V gene. This CDR3 region has 17 residues. Trimming removed 4 bases from V and 13 bases from J; junction bases left unmatched: 18. In DNA form, the CDR3 reads TGTGCCACCAGTGACCAACGACAGGGTCCCGTAATTCACCCCCTCCACTTT. This gives the protein CATSDQRQGPVIHPLHF.

This chain uses TRBV10-2 with TRBJ1-1, with a possible D match to TRBD1 (5 bases). Germline loops: CDR1 WSHSY, CDR2 SAAADI. Trimming shortened V by 5 bases and J by 7 bases, and 14 bases separated the two germline ends. The CDR3 is 13 amino acids. The chain's CDR3 is CASSKGPGGEAFF. The CDR3 region has the DNA TGCGCCAGCAGTAAGGGGCCGGGCGGTGAAGCTTTCTTT.

The chain recombines TRBV29-1 with TRBJ2-1, with D maybe TRBD2 (5 bases). With 0 bases removed from V and 10 bases from J, the gap between germline ends came to 13 bases. CDR1 and CDR2 (germline): SQVTM, ANQGSEA. The CDR3 loop spans 13 amino acids. CDR3 nucleotides: TGCAGCGTTGAAGATCTAGGAGGATTAGAGCAGTTCTTC. Amino acid sequence: CSVEDLGGLEQFF.

V gene TRBV19 combines with J gene TRBJ2-3, with 7 bases identical to TRBD2. With V trimmed by 9 bases and J by 7 bases, 13 bases remained unmatched. The germline gives CDR1 LNHDA, CDR2 SQIVND (reference sequence). CDR3 length: 14 residues. DNA of the CDR3: TGTGCCAGACCCACGGGGAGCGGGGCTCATACGCAGTATTTT. Protein product: CARPTGSGAHTQYF.

The V gene is TRBV14, the J gene TRBJ2-5; D perhaps matches TRBD2 (5 bases). Germline CDR1 is SGHDN and CDR2 is FVKESK. This CDR3 contains 13 residues. Trimming cost V 4 bases and J 4 bases, with 10 bases left between them. DNA of the CDR3: TGTGCCAGCAGCCGCTGGGCGGGAGAGACCCAGTACTTC. It specifies CASSRWAGETQYF.

This clone came up once. The rearrangement joins TRBV19 to TRBJ2-1; 8 nucleotides align to TRBD2. Germline V CDR1 and CDR2: LNHDA, SQIVND (reference sequence). The V gene end was trimmed by 5 bases and the J gene end by 5 bases; junction bases not matched to a gene: 8. CDR3 length: 15 residues. CDR3 region: CASSSLAGTNNEQFF. The CDR3, as DNA: TGTGCCAGTAGTTCCTTAGCGGGAACCAACAATGAGCAGTTCTTC.

The chain has TRBV3-1 (or the pseudogene TRBV3-2) and TRBJ2-3, with 13 bases identical to TRBD2. Trimming cost V 4 bases and J 4 bases; bases outside gene matches: 11. The germline CDR1 and CDR2 sequences are LGHDT and YNNKEL (reference sequence). CDR3 length: 18 amino acids. The CDR3 sequence is CASSRTSGGAGGADTQYF. For the CDR3, the DNA is TGTGCCAGCAGCCGCACTAGCGGGGGGGCAGGAGGGGCAGATACGCAGTATTTT.